The table lists the clone carrying this T cell receptor beta chain with a count of one. The method was immunoSEQ multiplex PCR; TCRdb's version includes in-frame clones alone and lacks a portion of them. The repertoire holds 50,000 to 75,000 clones, with roughly 84% as singletons. The sample comes from a study of blood T cell repertoires in COVID-19. There are 12 residues in the CDR3. V was shortened by 2 bases and J by 7 bases, with 5 bases between the two germline ends. The clonotype comes from a man aged 80 or over in a cohort sampled during active COVID-19. The chain employs TRBV12-3 or TRBV12-4 and TRBJ1-4, with D unclear. The specimen was peripheral blood. CDR3: CASSLYGEKLFF. CDR3 nucleotide sequence: TGTGCCAGCAGTTTATACGGTGAAAAACTGTTTTTT.